One sample yielded the 22 T cell receptor beta chains listed below, sequenced in a study of cytomegalovirus exposure and HLA in healthy donors. The study ran its PCR with 60 Vbeta and 13 Jbeta primers. Sequenced by immunoSEQ multiplex PCR; TCRdb stores in-frame clones only, minus some. This sample yields 95,000 to 150,000 clones, of which 70% to 80% are seen a single time; around 4% belongs to the top ten. The specimen was PBMCs. The receptors derive from a man aged 40-50 years in good health and CMV-seropositive.

V and J are TRBV11-2 and TRBJ2-5, with TRBD2 matching over 13 bases. CDR1 and CDR2 (germline): SGHAT, FQNNGV. The CDR3 extends over 15 amino acids. The junction had 0 bases not matched to a gene; V was cut back by 3 bases and J by 2 bases. The CDR3 DNA is TGTGCCAGCAGCTTGGGACTAGCGGGGCAAGAGACCCAGTACTTC. Protein sequence: CASSLGLAGQETQYF.

This chain links TRBV5-1 with TRBJ1-2, with D possibly TRBD1 on 6 matching bases. In germline, CDR1 is SGHRS, CDR2 YFSETQ. Trimming shortened V by 0 bases and J by 6 bases, and 12 bases separated the two germline ends. The CDR3 is 14 amino acids. DNA for the CDR3: TGCGCCAGCAGCTTGGTAACAGGGAGCGATGGCTACACCTTC. The encoded protein is CASSLVTGSDGYTF. The full variable domain, with the rest looked up from reference TRBV5-1 and TRBJ1-2, is KAGVTQTPRYLIKTRGQQVTLSCSPISGHRSVSWYQQTPGQGLQFLFEYFSETQRNKGNFPGRFSGRQFSNSRSEMNVSTLELGDSALYLCASSLVTGSDGYTFGSGTRLTVV.

This clone was seen more than once but under ten times. The chain combines TRBV28 with TRBJ2-7, with 12 bases fitting TRBD2. Germline CDR1 reads MDHEN; CDR2 reads SYDVKM. This CDR3 is built from 14 residues. CDR3 sequence reads: CASSLAASGRAIYV. CDR3 in DNA: TGTGCCAGCAGTTTAGCGGCTAGCGGGAGGGCCATTTATGTC.

This chain connects TRBV10-3 to TRBJ2-1, with 7 bases aligning to TRBD1. Germline trimming cut 6 bases from V and 0 bases from J; bases unmatched to any gene: 8. The CDR3 runs 16 residues. The V gene's germline CDR1 is ENHRY and CDR2 SYGVKD. The CDR3 loop reads CAIRVRTGSSYNEQFF. The CDR3 DNA reads TGTGCCATCAGGGTTAGGACAGGCAGCTCCTACAATGAGCAGTTCTTC.

The V gene is TRBV5-8, the J gene TRBJ1-4; D may be TRBD1 (5 bases). The V end lost 6 bases, the J end lost 3 bases, and 18 bases lay between the germline ends. CDR1 is SGHTS, CDR2 YDEGEE, per germline. The CDR3 is 16 residues long. DNA of the CDR3: TGTGCCAGCACCCACAGGCCCCAGGCCGCTAATGAAAAACTGTTTTTT. As protein: CASTHRPQAANEKLFF. Drawing the rest from reference TRBV5-8 and TRBJ1-4, the complete variable domain is EAGVTQSPTHLIKTRGQQATLRCSPISGHTSVYWYQQALGLGLQFLLWYDEGEERNRGNFPPRFSGRQFPNYSSELNVNALELEDSALYLCASTHRPQAANEKLFFGSGTQLSVL.

Only one count was recorded for this clone. The chain is built from TRBV7-9 and TRBJ1-6; tentative D call: TRBD1 (6 bases). Germline loops: CDR1 SEHNR, CDR2 FQNEAQ (reference sequence). This CDR3 is built from 16 residues. V shed 1 base and J shed 6 bases, with 13 bases lying between them. For the CDR3, the DNA is TGTGCCAGCAGCTTAGGGACAGCCTCAACTAATTCACCCCTCCACTTT. It codes for CASSLGTASTNSPLHF.

The rearrangement links TRBV6-1 to TRBJ1-6, with a tentative D call TRBD1 (5 bases). The CDR3 has 15 amino acids. The V gene lost 4 bases and the J gene lost 6 bases, with 13 bases spanning the gap. CDR1 is MNHNS, CDR2 SASEGT, per germline. The CDR3 region has the DNA TGTGCCAGCAGTGGTCAAGGACACTCTAATTCACCCCTCCACTTT. Its translation is CASSGQGHSNSPLHF.

The chain is built from TRBV21-1 and TRBJ2-1; the tabulated D call, TRBD2, remains unverified against the DNA. TRBV21-1 is a known pseudogene. The CDR3 runs 16 residues. CDR3 region: CASSTRGVSSYNEQFF. In DNA, the CDR3 is TGTGCCAGCAGCACCCGGGGGGTCAGCTCCTACAATGAGCAGTTCTTC.

This rearrangement joins TRBV29-1 to TRBJ2-3; 7 bases are a match to TRBD2. The germline CDR1 and CDR2 sequences are SQVTM and ANQGSEA. V was clipped by 7 bases and J by 5 bases; unmatched bases: 12. The CDR3 is made up of 14 amino acids. The CDR3 DNA sequence: TGCAGCGCAACCCGCGGGGGTCCCATAGATACGCAGTATTTT. It encodes CSATRGGPIDTQYF.

The V and J genes are TRBV7-2 and TRBJ2-7; TRBD2 aligns across 7 bases. Germline V gene lookup returns CDR1 SGHTA and CDR2 FQGNSA. The CDR3 consists of 14 residues. V gave up 7 bases and J gave up 3 bases; unmatched junction bases: 9. DNA of the CDR3: TGTGCCAGCACCATATCAACGGGGGGCTACGAGCAGTACTTC. Encoded protein: CASTISTGGYEQYF.

CDR3 region: CASSLESGGFYEQYF. Here the CDR3 DNA reads TGCGCCAGCAGCTTGGAATCAGGGGGCTTTTACGAGCAGTACTTC. This rearrangement joins TRBV5-1 to TRBJ2-7, with 8 bases lining up with TRBD1. V dropped 0 bases and J dropped 4; count of bases not matched to a gene: 6. The CDR3 is made up of 15 amino acids. Germline loops: CDR1 SGHRS, CDR2 YFSETQ.

The chain recombines TRBV5-1 with TRBJ2-5; TRBD1 aligns across 7 bases. The CDR3 extends over 15 amino acids. V lost 4 bases, J lost 0 bases, and 6 bases stayed unmatched. Germline assignment: CDR1 SGHRS and CDR2 YFSETQ. In DNA form, the CDR3 reads TGCGCCAGCAGCGGGGGACAGCTGTACCAAGAGACCCAGTACTTC. Amino acids: CASSGGQLYQETQYF.

This clone was counted between two and nine times. CDR3 sequence: CASSPVRGHTEAFF. In DNA, the CDR3 is TGTGCCAGCTCACCAGTGCGGGGGCACACTGAAGCTTTCTTT. V usage is TRBV18 and J usage is TRBJ1-1, with a tentative D call TRBD1 (6 bases). Trimming stripped 2 bases from V and 3 bases from J, with 10 bases between. Looked up from germline, CDR1 is KGHSH and CDR2 is LQKENI. The CDR3 totals 14 residues.

This rearrangement joins TRBV5-1 to TRBJ2-5; TRBD1 aligns across 8 bases. Germline V gene lookup returns CDR1 SGHRS and CDR2 YFSETQ. The CDR3 covers 20 residues. V dropped 0 bases and J dropped 2; count of bases not matched to a gene: 18. DNA of the CDR3: TGCGCCAGCAGCTTGGTTTTTTTCGGCAGGGGGCTCGGAGAACAAGAGACCCAGTACTTC. It codes for CASSLVFFGRGLGEQETQYF.

The rearrangement uses TRBV13 and TRBJ2-7; TRBD2 matches at 7 bases. The CDR3 is made up of 15 amino acids. In germline, CDR1 is PRHDT, CDR2 FYEKMQ (reference sequence). V shed 1 base, J shed 3 bases, and the junction held 6 bases outside the gene matches. CDR3 loop: CASSLEQRGRYEQYF. The CDR3 nucleotides are TGTGCCAGCAGCTTAGAACAGCGGGGTCGCTACGAGCAGTACTTC.

This clone was observed a few times. Here the CDR3 DNA reads TGCGCCAGCAGCCCTCATCAATTGAGGCGGGATGGCTACGAGCAGTACTTC. Translation gives CASSPHQLRRDGYEQYF. The J gene is TRBJ2-7, the V gene TRBV5-1, with D possibly matching TRBD2 (6 bases). Germline V CDR1 and CDR2: SGHRS, YFSETQ. Trimming removed 4 bases from V and 3 bases from J, with 23 bases in between. This CDR3 has 17 residues.

The chain has TRBV29-1 and TRBJ2-5; 10 nucleotides line up with TRBD2. The J segment lost 4 bases and the V segment lost 7 bases, leaving 6 bases of the junction unmatched. The CDR3 has 13 residues. Germline CDR1 reads SQVTM; CDR2 reads ANQGSEA. The CDR3 bases are TGCAGCGCAGCGGGGGGGCCATCAGAGACCCAGTACTTC. Protein: CSAAGGPSETQYF.

The chain couples TRBV4-1 to TRBJ1-1; 12 nucleotides match TRBD1. Germline CDR1 reads MGHRA; CDR2 reads YSYEKL. The CDR3 length is 16 residues. With 6 bases clipped from V and 3 bases from J, the junction kept 8 bases outside the gene matches. The CDR3 coding sequence is TGCGCCAGCAGTTACGGGACAGGGGGCCTGGACACTGAAGCTTTCTTT. Translated: CASSYGTGGLDTEAFF.

The count of this clone is one. CDR3 protein: CASGIAGVTDTQYF. In DNA form, the CDR3 reads TGTGCCAGTGGGATAGCGGGAGTCACAGATACGCAGTATTTT. The chain uses TRBV19 and TRBJ2-3; TRBD2 matches 9 bases. Germline values: CDR1 LNHDA, CDR2 SQIVND (reference sequence). The CDR3 contains 14 residues. V lost 8 bases to trimming and J lost 2 bases; unmatched junction nucleotides: 5.

Concerning this clone: At one end, the junction sequence differs from germline, possibly due to a read error. The rearrangement links TRBV5-1 to TRBJ1-6, with a tentative D call TRBD1 (5 bases). There are 12 residues in the CDR3. Germline V gene data show CDR1 as SGHRS and CDR2 as YFSETQ. In nucleotides, the CDR3 is TGCGCCAGCAGCCCGGATGGGATCTTAGGGGTTTTT. Encoded protein: CASSPDGILGVF. The full variable domain, completed using reference TRBV5-1 and TRBJ1-6, is KAGVTQTPRYLIKTRGQQVTLSCSPISGHRSVSWYQQTPGQGLQFLFEYFSETQRNKGNFPGRFSGRQFSNSRSEMNVSTLELGDSALYLCASSPDGILGVFGNGTRLTVT.

The chain couples TRBV15 to TRBJ2-7; maybe TRBD2 (5 bases). This CDR3 has 16 residues. CDR1 and CDR2 (germline): LNHNV, YYDKDF (reference sequence). Trimming stripped 9 bases from V and 0 bases from J, with 21 bases between. In DNA form, the CDR3 reads TGTGCCACGGAGGCCACCTGGGGAAGGCCCTCCTACGAGCAGTACTTC. Encoded protein: CATEATWGRPSYEQYF.

This clone appeared a single time. CDR3 amino acids: CASSLDRANTGELFF. CDR3 nucleotide sequence: TGTGCCAGCAGTTTGGACAGGGCGAACACCGGGGAGCTGTTTTTT. The chain joins TRBV6-5 to TRBJ2-2, with 8 bases lining up with TRBD1. Unmatched junction bases numbered 1, after V lost 4 bases and J lost 0 bases. The CDR3 is 15 amino acids. The V gene's germline CDR1 is MNHEY and CDR2 SVGAGI.